A single sample gave rise to the 31 T cell receptor beta chains below, sequenced in a study of graft-versus-host responses after intestinal transplantation (TCRdb year 2021). The sample's time point label is to be understood as: cells obtained before transplantation from donor or recipient. The library was built by means of the immunoSEQ multiplex PCR assay. The source is immuneACCESS, and TCRdb retained only in-frame sequences with V and J called. Part of the clones is not carried over; for the studies checked, unresolved V genes explain less than half of this, and the remainder is unexplained. This sample is represented by about 86,000 clones; around 86% of them were singletons. The ten largest clones capture approximately 18% of the sample. These receptors' targets are unknown. Material: unstimulated CD8+ T cells sorted from spleen or lymph node cells, obtained before intestinal transplant. The receptors come from a human donor who received an intestinal transplant.

V and J are TRBV2 and TRBJ1-2; no firm D call. The V end lost 2 bases, the J end lost 8 bases, and 15 bases lay between the germline ends. Germline V gene sequence: CDR1 SNHLY, CDR2 FYNNEI. CDR3 length: 14 residues. The CDR3 loop is CASSETAVWVGYTF. The CDR3 DNA reads TGTGCCAGCAGTGAAACCGCCGTGTGGGTCGGCTACACCTTC.

This chain links TRBV7-2 with TRBJ1-1; a possible D gene is TRBD1 (5 bases). The CDR3 has 16 amino acids. V shed 1 base and J shed 2 bases, with 14 bases lying between them. Germline CDR1 reads SGHTA; CDR2 reads FQGNSA. CDR3 sequence: CASSLGWGGLNTEAFF. The CDR3 region has the DNA TGTGCCAGCAGCTTAGGCTGGGGGGGTCTAAACACTGAAGCTTTCTTT.

The chain combines TRBV11-2 with TRBJ1-6; no clear D gene. Germline-derived CDR1 and CDR2 are SGHAT and FQNNGV. Trimming left V 0 bases short and J 0 bases short, with 3 bases between. This CDR3 contains 15 residues. Here the CDR3 reads CASSLDSSYNSPLHF. DNA of the CDR3: TGTGCCAGCAGCTTAGACAGCTCCTATAATTCACCCCTCCACTTT.

The CDR3 protein is CASSRWTGGVFTQGNTIYF. CDR3 sequence (DNA): TGCGCCAGCAGCCGGTGGACAGGGGGCGTCTTCACCCAGGGAAACACCATATATTTT. The chain is built from TRBV4-1 and TRBJ1-3, with TRBD1 matching 11 bases. Trimming at V came to 4 bases and at J to 4 bases, leaving 15 bases not matched to a gene. This CDR3 has 19 amino acids. Germline CDR1 MGHRA, CDR2 YSYEKL.

This chain connects TRBV27 to TRBJ2-1, with D possibly being TRBD1 (6 bases). Trimming shortened V by 4 bases and J by 1 base, and 14 bases separated the two germline ends. This CDR3 has 16 residues. The germline V gene has CDR1 MNHEY and CDR2 SMNVEV (reference sequence). The CDR3 DNA sequence: TGTGCCAGCAGTTCCCCGGGACACCCTTCCTACAATGAGCAGTTCTTC. Translation gives CASSSPGHPSYNEQFF.

The V gene is TRBV6-1, the J gene TRBJ2-7; TRBD2 matches 7 bases. Germline loops: CDR1 MNHNS, CDR2 SASEGT. The CDR3 extends over 14 amino acids. Trimming took 4 bases from V and 3 from J; bases not matched to a gene: 6. Here the CDR3 reads CASSGPGGGYEQYF. In nucleotides, the CDR3 is TGTGCCAGCAGTGGACCGGGAGGCGGCTACGAGCAGTACTTC.

The chain recombines TRBV29-1 with TRBJ2-7; the D gene is possibly TRBD1 (5 bases). Germline values: CDR1 SQVTM, CDR2 ANQGSEA. The CDR3 has 12 residues. Trimming left V 6 bases short and J 3 bases short, with 12 bases between. The CDR3 DNA follows: TGCAGCGTAGCTACAGGATACTACGAGCAGTACTTC. Translated: CSVATGYYEQYF.

The rearrangement links TRBV19 to TRBJ2-7, with 7 bases aligning to TRBD1. CDR1 and CDR2 from the germline V gene are LNHDA and SQIVND (reference sequence). With 4 bases clipped from V and 4 bases from J, the junction kept 4 bases outside the gene matches. The CDR3 has 13 amino acids. This CDR3 is CASSKQGPYEQYF. The DNA for the CDR3 is TGTGCCAGTAGTAAACAGGGGCCTTACGAGCAGTACTTC.

This clone was recorded once. This chain links TRBV11-2 with TRBJ2-3; 9 bases are shared with TRBD2. J was trimmed by 5 bases and V by 1 base; bases with no gene match: 10. The CDR3 loop spans 17 amino acids. Per the germline V gene, CDR1 is SGHAT and CDR2 is FQNNGV. The CDR3 spells CASSLVEMGLALDTQYF. CDR3 in DNA: TGTGCCAGCAGCTTAGTCGAGATGGGACTAGCTCTAGATACGCAGTATTTT. Drawing the rest from reference TRBV11-2 and TRBJ2-3, the complete variable domain is EAGVAQSPRYKIIEKRQSVAFWCNPISGHATLYWYQQILGQGPKLLIQFQNNGVVDDSQLPKDRFSAERLKGVDSTLKIQPAKLEDSAVYLCASSLVEMGLALDTQYFGPGTRLTVL.

The chain has TRBV9 and TRBJ2-2; 8 bases agree with TRBD2. The CDR3 is made up of 16 amino acids. Germline trimming cut 3 bases from V and 2 bases from J; bases unmatched to any gene: 6. The V gene's germline CDR1 is SGDLS and CDR2 YYNGEE. CDR3 sequence reads: CASSDPAGDNTGELFF. The DNA for the CDR3 is TGTGCCAGCAGCGACCCAGCGGGGGACAACACCGGGGAGCTGTTTTTT.

Written as DNA, the CDR3 is TGTGCCAGCTCGAGTTACAGTCCCCGGGGGACTGAAGCTTTCTTT. Amino acids: CASSSYSPRGTEAFF. The V call is TRBV6-1, the J call TRBJ1-1; possibly TRBD1 for D (5 bases). The CDR3 is made up of 15 amino acids. Between the trimmed V and J ends, which lost 8 bases and 5 bases, there was a span of 21 bases. Germline lookup yields CDR1 MNHNS and CDR2 SASEGT.

The rearrangement links TRBV19 to TRBJ2-7; a weak D match, TRBD1 (6 bases). Germline V gene sequence: CDR1 LNHDA, CDR2 SQIVND (reference sequence). Trimming cost V 3 bases and J 2 bases, with 17 bases left between them. The CDR3 covers 16 residues. The CDR3 region is CASSIVGTNTAYEQYF. The CDR3 bases are TGTGCCAGTAGTATCGTAGGGACAAATACCGCCTACGAGCAGTACTTC. Drawing the rest from reference TRBV19 and TRBJ2-7, the complete variable domain is DGGITQSPKYLFRKEGQNVTLSCEQNLNHDAMYWYRQDPGQGLRLIYYSQIVNDFQKGDIAEGYSVSREKKESFPLTVTSAQKNPTAFYLCASSIVGTNTAYEQYFGPGTRLTVT.

The chain uses TRBV28 and TRBJ2-5; a possible D gene is TRBD1 (5 bases). CDR1 and CDR2 (germline): MDHEN, SYDVKM. The CDR3 length is 14 residues. V lost 6 bases and J 1 base, leaving 12 bases between the germline ends. The CDR3 loop is CASSPTEFQETQYF. The CDR3 bases are TGTGCCAGCAGCCCGACAGAATTCCAAGAGACCCAGTACTTC.

This chain links TRBV7-9 with TRBJ1-6, with 12 bases aligning to TRBD1. Germline trimming cut 4 bases from V and 7 bases from J; bases unmatched to any gene: 2. This CDR3 has 15 amino acids. Germline loops: CDR1 SEHNR, CDR2 FQNEAQ (reference sequence). This CDR3 is CASSSGTGGNSPLHF. Written as DNA, the CDR3 is TGTGCCAGCAGCTCCGGGACAGGGGGCAATTCACCCCTCCACTTT.

The chain links TRBV4-1 to TRBJ2-5; D may correspond to TRBD1 or TRBD2 (5 bases each). Trimming removed 0 bases from V and 5 bases from J, with 22 bases in between. In germline, CDR1 is MGHRA, CDR2 YSYEKL. The CDR3 spans 18 residues. CDR3 nucleotides: TGCGCCAGCAGCCAAGATCATTCGAGGGGAGTCGCCTTGGAGACCCAGTACTTC. Translation gives CASSQDHSRGVALETQYF.

The chain uses TRBV2 and TRBJ2-3; 9 bases are shared with TRBD2. CDR1 and CDR2 from the germline V gene are SNHLY and FYNNEI. This CDR3 has 16 amino acids. J gave up 6 bases and V 2 bases, and 9 bases lay outside the gene matches. The CDR3 is CASSEILAGERDTQYF. CDR3 sequence (DNA): TGTGCCAGCAGTGAAATTTTAGCGGGAGAGCGTGATACGCAGTATTTT.

The chain has TRBV11-2 and TRBJ2-7, with a weak D call TRBD1 (6 bases). Trimming stripped 5 bases from V and 2 bases from J, with 16 bases between. The germline V gene has CDR1 SGHAT and CDR2 FQNNGV. The length of the CDR3 is 15 residues. The CDR3 here is CASSTRTVGPYEQYF. DNA for the CDR3: TGTGCCAGCAGCACCCGGACAGTGGGCCCCTACGAGCAGTACTTC.

The chain combines TRBV28 with TRBJ1-1, with D maybe TRBD1 (5 bases). The CDR3 sequence is 14 residues long. Deletions cut 3 bases from V and 4 bases from J, with 12 bases between. CDR1 and CDR2 from the germline V gene are MDHEN and SYDVKM. CDR3 sequence: CASSLSGISTEAFF. CDR3 DNA sequence: TGTGCCAGCAGTTTGTCAGGGATTAGCACTGAAGCTTTCTTT.

The chain uses TRBV27 and TRBJ2-7; 13 bases fit TRBD2. V shed 6 bases and J 0 bases; nucleotides not matched to a gene: 8. CDR3 size: 17 residues. CDR1 MNHEY and CDR2 SMNVEV come from the germline V gene (reference sequence). The CDR3 spells CASSMTSGGLSSYEQYF. The CDR3 DNA is TGTGCCAGCAGCATGACTAGCGGGGGGCTCAGCTCCTACGAGCAGTACTTC.

V is TRBV6-5 and J is TRBJ1-6; possible D gene TRBD1, 5 bases. This CDR3 region has 15 residues. Germline CDR1 and CDR2: MNHEY and SVGAGI. V lost 6 bases and J 3 bases, leaving 12 bases between the germline ends. The CDR3 loop reads CASRHGTFYNSPLHF. The CDR3 DNA reads as TGTGCCAGCAGGCACGGGACCTTCTATAATTCACCCCTCCACTTT.

V gene TRBV5-1 combines with J gene TRBJ2-1, with 10 bases identical to TRBD2. The CDR3 covers 16 residues. The trim removed 1 base at V and 6 bases at J, leaving 7 bases unmatched. CDR1 and CDR2 from the germline V gene are SGHRS and YFSETQ. CDR3 protein: CASSLQREGPLNEQFF. DNA of the CDR3: TGCGCCAGCAGCTTGCAGCGGGAGGGCCCCCTCAATGAGCAGTTCTTC.

The chain carries TRBV5-4 and TRBJ2-5; 7 positions match TRBD1. CDR3 length: 14 residues. With V trimmed by 3 bases and J by 9 bases, 11 bases remained unmatched. Germline assignment: CDR1 SGHNT and CDR2 YYREEE (reference sequence). This CDR3 reads CASSSVGTVQAQYF. In DNA, the CDR3 is TGTGCCAGCAGCTCCGTCGGGACAGTGCAGGCCCAGTACTTC.

The chain uses TRBV18 and TRBJ2-5, with 9 bases that match TRBD1. J was trimmed by 4 bases and V by 0 bases; bases with no gene match: 0. Germline V gives CDR1 KGHSH, CDR2 LQKENI. This CDR3 contains 14 residues. The CDR3 here is CASSPPGQGETQYF. The DNA of the CDR3 is TGTGCCAGCTCACCACCGGGACAGGGAGAGACCCAGTACTTC.

The CDR3 DNA reads as TGTGCCAGCAGCTTATTGGGGCCGGGGAATGAGCAGTTCTTC. It yields the protein CASSLLGPGNEQFF. V gene TRBV7-3 combines with J gene TRBJ2-1; D assignment may be TRBD1 or TRBD2 (5 bases each). The CDR3 runs to 14 residues. The ends were cut back, 2 bases at V and 7 bases at J, with 12 bases in the middle. The germline V gene has CDR1 SGHTA and CDR2 FQGTGA. The variable domain in full, with the rest retrieved from reference TRBV7-3 and TRBJ2-1, is GAGVSQTPSNKVTEKGKYVELRCDPISGHTALYWYRQSLGQGPEFLIYFQGTGAADDSGLPNDRFFAVRPEGSVSTLKIQRTERGDSAVYLCASSLLGPGNEQFFGPGTRLTVL.

The J gene is TRBJ2-7, the V gene TRBV6-1, with TRBD1 matching 7 bases. The trim removed 3 bases at V and 6 bases at J, leaving 8 bases unmatched. The V gene's germline CDR1 is MNHNS and CDR2 SASEGT. This CDR3 is built from 14 residues. The CDR3 DNA reads TGTGCCAGCAGTGAGGAAGGGGGCATGGTCGAGCAGTACTTC. Translation: CASSEEGGMVEQYF.

The V call is TRBV15, the J call TRBJ1-4, with a possible D match to TRBD1 (5 bases). V shed 1 base and J shed 1 base, with 22 bases lying between them. This CDR3 comprises 20 residues. Germline values: CDR1 LNHNV, CDR2 YYDKDF (reference sequence). DNA for the CDR3: TGTGCCACCAGCAGAGGGGGGGGGTTCAGGAGCTTAATAACTAATGAAAAACTGTTTTTT. This encodes CATSRGGGFRSLITNEKLFF.

The chain carries TRBV6-5 and TRBJ2-5; the D call may be TRBD1 or TRBD2 (5 bases each). The J call may not be correct, given that the DNA end is closer to TRBJ2-7. The CDR3 totals 15 residues. Germline loops: CDR1 MNHEY, CDR2 SVGAGI. CDR3 region: CASSIGTRWPYEQYF. CDR3 bases: TGTGCCAGCAGCATAGGGACCAGGTGGCCCTACGAGCAGTACTTC.

The V and J genes are TRBV6-5 and TRBJ1-5, with D possibly being TRBD1 (6 bases). Germline CDR1 reads MNHEY; CDR2 reads SVGAGI. Between the trimmed V and J ends, which lost 6 bases and 1 base, there was a span of 10 bases. The CDR3 totals 14 residues. Here the CDR3 reads CASSGTGSNQPQHF. DNA of the CDR3: TGTGCCAGCAGCGGAACAGGGAGCAATCAGCCCCAGCATTTT.

This sequence joins TRBV7-3 and TRBJ2-1; 7 bases match TRBD2. CDR3 length: 15 residues. The germline gives CDR1 SGHTA, CDR2 FQGTGA. Germline trimming cut 1 base from V and 4 bases from J; bases unmatched to any gene: 4. The CDR3 protein is CASSLSPSGYNEQFF. The CDR3 DNA follows: TGTGCCAGCAGCTTAAGCCCTAGCGGATACAATGAGCAGTTCTTC. Combining the CDR3 with reference TRBV7-3 and TRBJ2-1 gives the whole variable domain GAGVSQTPSNKVTEKGKYVELRCDPISGHTALYWYRQSLGQGPEFLIYFQGTGAADDSGLPNDRFFAVRPEGSVSTLKIQRTERGDSAVYLCASSLSPSGYNEQFFGPGTRLTVL.

This clone has more than one count but fewer than ten. The chain's CDR3 is CASSLGPTAYEQYF. The CDR3 region has the DNA TGTGCCAGCAGTTTGGGACCAACCGCCTACGAGCAGTACTTC. V is TRBV27 and J is TRBJ2-7; D is possibly TRBD1 or TRBD2 (5 bases each). The CDR3 runs 14 residues. Germline CDR1 and CDR2: MNHEY and SMNVEV (reference sequence). V gave up 3 bases and J gave up 2 bases, with 11 bases separating them.

This rearrangement joins TRBV19 to TRBJ2-7; no definite D call. Germline V gene data show CDR1 as LNHDA and CDR2 as SQIVND (reference sequence). The CDR3 length is 12 residues. V lost 5 bases and J lost 5, with 10 bases in between. The CDR3 DNA reads TGTGCCAGTAGTTCCCACTACGACGAGCAGTACTTC. Its translation: CASSSHYDEQYF. The full variable domain, its missing parts supplied by reference TRBV19 and TRBJ2-7, is DGGITQSPKYLFRKEGQNVTLSCEQNLNHDAMYWYRQDPGQGLRLIYYSQIVNDFQKGDIAEGYSVSREKKESFPLTVTSAQKNPTAFYLCASSSHYDEQYFGPGTRLTVT.